This is a list of T cell receptor beta chains from one sample in a study of T cell responses to AZD1222 COVID-19 vaccine. Some clones are missing from TCRdb's copy, which holds only in-frame ones; the method was immunoSEQ multiplex PCR. Among about 140,000 clones listed, 85% to 95% were seen once. The specimen comprised peripheral blood, sampled on day 0 of AZD1222 vaccination. The receptors here all came from an adult in good health. Both conserved end residues are part of each CDR3. The D gene is left open where the match is weak. The listing skips clone size in some rows; elsewhere it reads once, few, many or a size class.

v_gene	d_gene	j_gene	abundance	CDR3nt	CDR3aa
TRBV7-9	-	TRBJ2-2	-	TGTGCCAGCAGCCGGGGACAACCCTCCACCGGGGAGCTGTTTTTT	CASSRGQPSTGELFF
TRBV12-5	TRBD2	TRBJ2-1	-	TGTGCTAGTGGTTTGACGCTGAGGGGACTAGCGGGATCATATGAGCAGTTCTTC	CASGLTLRGLAGSYEQFF
TRBV23-1	-	TRBJ1-6	-	TGCGCCAGCAGTCTCCCCCCAAACCCGGGACATAGTTGTTCACCCCTCCACTTT	CASSLPPNPGHSCSPLHF
TRBV19	TRBD2	TRBJ2-7	-	TGTGCCAGTATGGGGTATGCAGCGGGAGTCGAAGAGCAGTACTTC	CASMGYAAGVEEQYF
TRBV14	-	TRBJ2-2	few	TGTGCCAGCAGCCAAAGTACCACCGGGGAGCTGTTTTTT	CASSQSTTGELFF
TRBV5-4	-	TRBJ1-3	-	TGTGCCAGCAGGCCGGGGCCCAGCTCTGGAAACACCATATATTTT	CASRPGPSSGNTIYF
TRBV28	-	TRBJ2-1	-	TGTGCCAGCCAAACAGGGATTAATGAGCAGTTCTTC	CASQTGINEQFF
TRBV24-1	TRBD1	TRBJ1-2	once	TGTGCCACCAGTGATACTCCAGGGGGCATTGGCTACACCTTC	CATSDTPGGIGYTF
TRBV5-4	-	TRBJ2-6	-	TGTGCCAGCAGCTGGGGTTCAAGAGGGGCCAACGTCCTGACTTTC	CASSWGSRGANVLTF
TRBV10-3	-	TRBJ1-1	once	TGTGCCATCAGTGAAGCGGGGGGTGTCACTGAAGCTTTCTTT	CAISEAGGVTEAFF
TRBV11-2	TRBD1	TRBJ1-6	-	TGTGCCAGCAGCTTTCAGGGGGACTCACCCCTCCACTTT	CASSFQGDSPLHF
TRBV7-9	TRBD2	TRBJ2-1	-	TGTGCCAGCAGCCCTCCCGGACTAGCGGGAGGAGATGAGCAGTTCTTC	CASSPPGLAGGDEQFF
TRBV6-5	-	TRBJ1-4	few	TGTGCCAGCAGTCCGGGGATTGCAACTAATGAAAAACTGTTTTTT	CASSPGIATNEKLFF
TRBV2	TRBD1	TRBJ1-4	-	TGTGCCAGCATACGGGACAGCGCAACTAATGAAAAACTGTTTTTT	CASIRDSATNEKLFF
TRBV3-1/TRBV3-2	TRBD2	TRBJ2-1	-	TGTGCCAGCACGGGACTAGCGGGATCTGAATACAATGAGCAGTTCTTC	CASTGLAGSEYNEQFF